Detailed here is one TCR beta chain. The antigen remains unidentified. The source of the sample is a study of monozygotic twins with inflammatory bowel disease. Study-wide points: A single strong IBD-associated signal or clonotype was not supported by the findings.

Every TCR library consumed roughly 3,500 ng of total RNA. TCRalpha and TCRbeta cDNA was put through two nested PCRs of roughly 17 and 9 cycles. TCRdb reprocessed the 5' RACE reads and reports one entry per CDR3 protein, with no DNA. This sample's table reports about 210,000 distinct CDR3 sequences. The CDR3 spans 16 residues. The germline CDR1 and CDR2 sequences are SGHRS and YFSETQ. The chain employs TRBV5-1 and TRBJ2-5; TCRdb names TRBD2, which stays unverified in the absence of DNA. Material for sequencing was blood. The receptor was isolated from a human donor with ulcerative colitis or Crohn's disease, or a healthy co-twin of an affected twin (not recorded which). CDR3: CASSLVGAGDRETQYF.